These T cell receptor beta chains were read from a single sample in a study of shared clonotypes between healthy human individuals. The method was immunoSEQ multiplex PCR; TCRdb's version includes in-frame clones alone and lacks a portion of them. The sample gives about 580,000 clones, roughly 98% of which show up once; 0.3% is in the top ten. The sequencing input was naive CD8+ T cells sorted from blood. The receptors come from a man younger than 40 in good health. CDR3s include the opening cysteine and the closing phenylalanine or tryptophan. A D gene is named only where the DNA matches it firmly. Clone size is stated in some rows and not others, as once, few, many or a class when expanded.

D gene	CDR3 length	clone size	V gene	J gene	CDR3 protein	CDR3 DNA
.	17	once	TRBV10-2	TRBJ2-6	CASSDGEPYSGANVLTF	TGCGCCAGCAGTGACGGAGAGCCCTACTCTGGGGCCAACGTCCTGACTTTC
.	12	.	TRBV6-6	TRBJ2-7	CASSLRTYEQYF	TGTGCCAGCAGTCTAAGAACCTACGAGCAGTACTTC
TRBD2	13	.	TRBV10-1	TRBJ2-7	CASSAGLENEQYF	TGCGCCAGCAGTGCTGGACTAGAAAACGAGCAGTACTTC
TRBD1	14	.	TRBV7-8	TRBJ2-7	CASSPGDSSYEQYF	TGTGCCAGCAGCCCAGGGGACAGCTCCTACGAGCAGTACTTC
.	12	.	TRBV7-9	TRBJ2-7	CASSLNGDEQYF	TGTGCCAGCAGCTTAAACGGCGACGAGCAGTACTTC
.	11	once	TRBV28	TRBJ2-1	CASGPSNEQFF	TGTGCCAGCGGGCCCAGCAATGAGCAGTTCTTC
.	11	.	TRBV19	TRBJ2-7	CASSTGYEQYF	TGTGCCAGTAGTACGGGCTACGAGCAGTACTTC
.	15	.	TRBV11-2	TRBJ2-4	CASSLEVVPGVIQYF	TGTGCCAGCAGCTTAGAAGTGGTTCCGGGTGTCATTCAGTACTTC
.	15	.	TRBV29-1	TRBJ1-3	CSVEDPGVSGNTIYF	TGCAGCGTTGAAGATCCCGGAGTCTCTGGAAACACCATATATTTT
TRBD1	13	.	TRBV11-2	TRBJ2-7	CASSLGTGSEQYF	TGTGCCAGCAGCTTAGGGACAGGCAGCGAGCAGTACTTC